The 27 T cell receptor beta chains listed next were all sequenced from one sample in a study of early T cells in non-severe SARS-CoV-2 infection. One entry per CDR3 protein, called by TCRdb with MiXCR from the 5' RACE reads. The repertoire consists of roughly 38,000 distinct CDR3 sequences, with around 5.1% occurring once and the leading ten covering 3.5% to 4.5%. The starting material was whole blood, obtained at baseline. The origin of the receptors is an adult who was a healthcare worker with PCR-confirmed SARS-CoV-2 infection or an uninfected control (not recorded which).

This clonotype has at least ten counts. The chain uses TRBV3-1 and TRBJ1-1; no clear D. CDR3 size: 16 residues. Trimming took 0 bases from V and 1 from J, leaving 12 bases between them. Per the germline V gene, CDR1 is LGHDT and CDR2 is YNNKEL (reference sequence). As DNA, the CDR3 is TGTGCCAGCAGCCAAGAGCCTGGAAGGAGGAACACTGAAGCTTTCTTT. It translates to CASSQEPGRRNTEAFF. Filled out from reference TRBV3-1 and TRBJ1-1, the complete variable domain reads DTAVSQTPKYLVTQMGNDKSIKCEQNLGHDTMYWYKQDSKKFLKIMFSYNNKELIINETVPNRFSPKSPDKAHLNLHINSLELGDSAVYFCASSQEPGRRNTEAFFGQGTRLTVV.

This clonotype was counted ten times or more. The chain uses TRBV5-6 and TRBJ2-7; TRBD2 aligns across 8 bases. Germline-derived CDR1 and CDR2 are SGHDT and YYEEEE. Trimming removed 2 bases from V and 2 bases from J; junction bases left unmatched: 3. This CDR3 comprises 14 residues. The CDR3 sequence is CASSFPGLAYEQYF. The CDR3 DNA reads TGTGCCAGCAGCTTCCCGGGACTAGCCTACGAGCAGTACTTC.

At least ten counts were recorded for this clonotype. The chain links TRBV7-2 to TRBJ2-1; TRBD1 matches 8 bases. With V trimmed by 5 bases and J by 0 bases, 9 bases remained unmatched. Looked up from germline, CDR1 is SGHTA and CDR2 is FQGNSA. The CDR3 has 17 amino acids. The CDR3 DNA reads as TGTGCCAGCAGCCTCCGGGACAGGACCTTCTCCTACAATGAGCAGTTCTTC. It specifies CASSLRDRTFSYNEQFF. The full variable domain, with the rest looked up from reference TRBV7-2 and TRBJ2-1, is GAGVSQSPSNKVTEKGKDVELRCDPISGHTALYWYRQSLGQGLEFLIYFQGNSAPDKSGLPSDRFSAERTGGSVSTLTIQRTQQEDSAVYLCASSLRDRTFSYNEQFFGPGTRLTVL.

The chain carries TRBV30 and TRBJ1-2; 10 positions match TRBD1. The CDR3 extends over 21 amino acids. V gave up 0 bases and J gave up 2 bases; unmatched junction bases: 21. Germline lookup yields CDR1 GTSNPN and CDR2 SVGIG (reference sequence). The CDR3 reads CAWSVGTGALQSPGVNYGYTF. As DNA, the CDR3 is TGTGCCTGGAGTGTTGGGACAGGGGCCCTTCAATCCCCTGGGGTCAACTATGGCTACACCTTC.

Worth noting for this clonotype: A read error may be the cause here, since a much bigger clone is one base away. The V and J genes are TRBV3-1 and TRBJ2-5; 10 bases align to TRBD2. The CDR3 loop spans 18 amino acids. Germline values: CDR1 LGHDT, CDR2 YNNKEL (reference sequence). As DNA, the CDR3 is TGTGCCAGCAGCCATGTGTGGCTAGCGGGAGACAGCCAAGAGTCCCAGTACTTC. Its translation is CASSHVWLAGDSQESQYF.

In this sample, this clonotype turned up many times. The genes are TRBV7-8 and TRBJ2-2, with 7 bases identical to TRBD1. The length of the CDR3 is 18 residues. The ends lost 6 bases at V and 0 bases at J; junction bases unmatched: 13. The germline V gene has CDR1 SGHVS and CDR2 FQNEAQ. The CDR3 protein is CASSTTSTGAANTGELFF. The CDR3 DNA is TGTGCCAGCAGTACAACATCCACAGGGGCCGCGAACACCGGGGAGCTGTTTTTT.

This clonotype was counted many times. The CDR3 region is CASKELAASSYEQYF. The CDR3 DNA sequence: TGTGCCAGCAAGGAACTAGCGGCTAGCTCCTACGAGCAGTACTTC. The rearrangement joins TRBV2 to TRBJ2-7; TRBD2 agrees at 8 bases. Germline V lookup: CDR1 SNHLY, CDR2 FYNNEI. The CDR3 runs to 15 residues. V shed 7 bases and J 0 bases; nucleotides not matched to a gene: 8.

This clonotype was detected ten times or more. This chain links TRBV12-5 with TRBJ1-5; D ambiguous. This CDR3 is built from 12 residues. V dropped 1 base and J dropped 6 bases, with 4 bases sitting between them. Germline assignment: CDR1 LGHNT and CDR2 FRNRAP. The CDR3 region is CASGLASQPQHF. CDR3 bases: TGTGCTAGTGGTTTGGCCAGTCAGCCCCAGCATTTT.

The V call is TRBV5-1, the J call TRBJ2-7; 9 bases fit TRBD1. Trimming took 4 bases from V and 5 from J; bases not matched to a gene: 10. This CDR3 has 15 residues. Germline loops: CDR1 SGHRS, CDR2 YFSETQ. The CDR3 reads CASSPSGQGKHEQYF. The CDR3 region has the DNA TGCGCCAGCAGCCCATCCGGACAGGGGAAGCACGAGCAGTACTTC.

This clonotype is labeled as medium-sized. J is TRBJ2-1 and V is TRBV7-9; D ambiguous. V gave up 5 bases and J gave up 8 bases, with 19 bases separating them. This CDR3 has 15 amino acids. Germline loops: CDR1 SEHNR, CDR2 FQNEAQ (reference sequence). CDR3 bases: TGTGCCAGCAGCCCCCCGAAGTCCTCAGGCGATGAGCAGTTCTTC. It yields the protein CASSPPKSSGDEQFF. Looking up the rest from reference TRBV7-9 and TRBJ2-1 gives the full variable domain: DTGVSQNPRHKITKRGQNVTFRCDPISEHNRLYWYRQTLGQGPEFLTYFQNEAQLEKSRLLSDRFSAERPKGSFSTLEIQRTEQGDSAMYLCASSPPKSSGDEQFFGPGTRLTVL.

The chain carries TRBV10-3 and TRBJ2-2, with D perhaps assigned TRBD1 or TRBD2 (5 bases each). Germline V gives CDR1 ENHRY, CDR2 SYGVKD. The V end was cut by 7 bases, the J end by 3 bases, with 21 bases between. The CDR3 is 17 amino acids. CDR3 sequence reads: CAIKLGIGADHTGELFF. CDR3 DNA: TGTGCCATCAAACTAGGTATTGGGGCAGACCACACCGGGGAGCTGTTTTTT.

This clonotype occurred many times. Written as DNA, the CDR3 is TGTGCCAGCAGCCAAGAAGGTAATGAGCAGTTCTTC. Its translation is CASSQEGNEQFF. V gene TRBV14 combines with J gene TRBJ2-1; D gene ambiguous. Trimming took off 0 bases at V and 7 bases at J, with 4 bases between the two ends. CDR1 is SGHDN and CDR2 is FVKESK in the germline V gene. The CDR3 length is 12 residues.

The CDR3 bases are TGCAGCGTTGAAGATCTTTATCCCGGAGGCTACACCTTC. This codes for CSVEDLYPGGYTF. This sequence joins TRBV29-1 and TRBJ1-2; D remains unclear. V gave up 0 bases and J gave up 8 bases, with 13 bases separating them. The CDR3 extends over 13 amino acids. Germline V gene sequence: CDR1 SQVTM, CDR2 ANQGSEA.

This clonotype has ten or more counts. The genes are TRBV12-3 or TRBV12-4 and TRBJ1-2; D remains unclear. Deletions cut 5 bases from V and 5 bases from J, with 6 bases between. CDR3 length equals 11 residues. The CDR3 protein is CASSLGYGYTF. CDR3 nucleotide sequence: TGTGCCAGCAGTCTCGGTTATGGCTACACCTTC.

This clonotype was recorded many times. For the CDR3, the DNA is TGTGCCAGCTTAGAGCAGAACTCCTACGAGCAGTACTTC. Its protein is CASLEQNSYEQYF. The rearrangement links TRBV25-1 to TRBJ2-7, with no clear D. The CDR3 sequence is 13 residues long. Germline V gene data show CDR1 as MGHDK and CDR2 as SYGVNS. With 8 bases removed from V and 0 bases from J, the gap between germline ends came to 11 bases.

V is TRBV14 and J is TRBJ2-1, with TRBD2 matching over 11 bases. CDR3 length: 16 amino acids. Trimming took 4 bases from V and 4 from J; bases not matched to a gene: 6. Germline V gene data show CDR1 as SGHDN and CDR2 as FVKESK. CDR3 region: CASSRFGTSGYNEQFF. The CDR3 region has the DNA TGTGCCAGCAGCCGATTTGGGACTAGCGGATACAATGAGCAGTTCTTC.

Ten or more counts support this clonotype. The chain recombines TRBV7-9 with TRBJ2-7, with D possibly TRBD2 on 6 matching bases. The CDR3 covers 14 residues. V lost 6 bases and J 5 bases, leaving 17 bases between the germline ends. Germline V gives CDR1 SEHNR, CDR2 FQNEAQ (reference sequence). CDR3 residues: CASSSGLSYDEQYF. CDR3 bases: TGTGCCAGCAGTTCGGGACTCTCTTATGACGAGCAGTACTTC.

In this sample, this clonotype turned up many times. The chain recombines TRBV27 with TRBJ1-6; D is perhaps TRBD1 (5 bases). CDR1 is MNHEY, CDR2 SMNVEV, per germline (reference sequence). The CDR3 spans 14 residues. The V end lost 6 bases, the J end lost 6 bases, and 12 bases lay between the germline ends. The CDR3 here is CASSPGGSNSPLHF. The CDR3 DNA follows: TGTGCCAGCAGCCCGGGGGGAAGTAATTCACCCCTCCACTTT.

This clonotype was recorded at least ten times. The V call is TRBV7-9, the J call TRBJ2-3; no firm D call. Germline V gene data show CDR1 as SEHNR and CDR2 as FQNEAQ (reference sequence). The CDR3 is 11 residues long. The germline V and J ends were trimmed by 2 bases and 6 bases, with 3 bases remaining between them. The CDR3 DNA is TGTGCCAGCAGCTTAACCGATACGCAGTATTTT. Translating gives CASSLTDTQYF.

The table lists this clonotype with many counts. V gene TRBV11-3 combines with J gene TRBJ2-3, with unresolved D. V dropped 1 base and J dropped 8 bases, with 13 bases sitting between them. The CDR3 covers 14 residues. CDR1 SGHNT and CDR2 YENEEA come from the germline V gene. CDR3 sequence reads: CASSLGSSWATQYF. CDR3 DNA: TGTGCCAGCAGCTTAGGGTCTTCTTGGGCTACGCAGTATTTT.

This clonotype was counted only a few times. The rearrangement uses TRBV28 and TRBJ2-1; 8 bases agree with TRBD1. This CDR3 has 15 residues. In germline, CDR1 is MDHEN, CDR2 SYDVKM. With 6 bases clipped from V and 3 bases from J, the junction kept 7 bases outside the gene matches. As DNA, the CDR3 is TGTGCCAGCAGAAGACAGGGGCCCTACTACAATGAGCAGTTCTTC. This gives the protein CASRRQGPYYNEQFF.

The table lists this clonotype with many counts. This chain connects TRBV7-2 to TRBJ2-5, with D perhaps matching TRBD1 (5 bases). V was shortened by 2 bases and J by 7 bases, with 14 bases between the two germline ends. CDR1 and CDR2 (germline): SGHTA, FQGNSA. The CDR3 runs 14 residues. The CDR3 loop is CASSLSRPQGTQYF. In DNA form, the CDR3 reads TGTGCCAGCAGCTTATCTCGGCCCCAGGGGACCCAGTACTTC. Using reference TRBV7-2 and TRBJ2-5 for the parts outside the CDR3, the full variable domain is GAGVSQSPSNKVTEKGKDVELRCDPISGHTALYWYRQSLGQGLEFLIYFQGNSAPDKSGLPSDRFSAERTGGSVSTLTIQRTQQEDSAVYLCASSLSRPQGTQYFGPGTRLLVL.

This clonotype was counted at least ten times. The gene calls are TRBV7-9 and TRBJ1-2; the match to TRBD1 covers 7 bases. Germline assignment: CDR1 SEHNR and CDR2 FQNEAQ (reference sequence). The CDR3 is 17 amino acids. The J segment lost 4 bases and the V segment lost 5 bases, leaving 16 bases of the junction unmatched. CDR3 sequence (DNA): TGTGCCAGCAGCGCAACAGATTCCGACAGGGCTTTCTATGGCTACACCTTC. Its translation is CASSATDSDRAFYGYTF.

This clonotype has a count of ten or more. The chain uses TRBV7-2 and TRBJ1-5; 9 nucleotides align to TRBD1. The CDR3 loop spans 15 amino acids. V was clipped by 4 bases and J by 10 bases; unmatched bases: 11. Per the germline V gene, CDR1 is SGHTA and CDR2 is FQGNSA. The CDR3 is CASSSNPGQGPPQHF. The CDR3 bases are TGTGCCAGCAGCTCCAACCCGGGACAGGGTCCTCCCCAGCATTTT.

The sample holds many counts of this clonotype. The chain carries TRBV5-4 and TRBJ1-2, with TRBD1 as a possible D gene (6 bases). V was clipped by 1 base and J by 4 bases, with 14 bases between them. The CDR3 sequence is 15 residues long. The germline gives CDR1 SGHNT, CDR2 YYREEE (reference sequence). CDR3 sequence reads: CASSLSGGASYGYTF. DNA of the CDR3: TGTGCCAGCAGCTTGTCGGGGGGCGCTTCCTATGGCTACACCTTC. The whole variable domain, filled in from reference TRBV5-4 and TRBJ1-2, reads ETGVTQSPTHLIKTRGQQVTLRCSSQSGHNTVSWYQQALGQGPQFIFQYYREEENGRGNFPPRFSGLQFPNYSSELNVNALELDDSALYLCASSLSGGASYGYTFGSGTRLTVV.

V and J are TRBV28 and TRBJ1-2; D is possibly TRBD1 (5 bases). The V end was cut by 1 base, the J end by 0 bases, with 18 bases between. Germline V gene sequence: CDR1 MDHEN, CDR2 SYDVKM. The CDR3 is 18 amino acids. The CDR3 spells CASSLSGPGAGPNYGYTF. CDR3 DNA sequence: TGTGCCAGCAGTTTATCGGGACCCGGGGCCGGTCCTAACTATGGCTACACCTTC.

This clonotype was counted ten times or more. V usage is TRBV12-3 or TRBV12-4 and J usage is TRBJ1-5; the match to TRBD1 covers 9 bases. Trimming removed 2 bases from V and 4 bases from J; junction bases left unmatched: 9. This CDR3 has 17 residues. CDR3 DNA sequence: TGTGCCAGCAGTTTATCAAAGGACAGGGGATTGAATCAGCCCCAGCATTTT. The encoded protein is CASSLSKDRGLNQPQHF.